These T cell receptor beta chains were read from a single sample in a study of response to subunit inactivated influenza vaccine. TCRdb fed the RT-PCR reads into MiXCR, producing one record per CDR3 protein. This table holds fewer than 800,000 distinct CDR3 sequences, more than 15% found once. The source was PBMCs from blood, collected less than 13 days after vaccination. These receptors all stem from a man aged 50-59 years who received an inactivated influenza vaccine. Both conserved end residues are part of each CDR3. The D gene is left open where the match is weak. The size field is filled for only some rows; it gives once, few, many or a size class.

TGTGCCAGCAGTTCGTATGACAGGGGAGAGACCCAGTACTTC,CASSSYDRGETQYF,TRBJ2-5,TRBD1,.,TRBV6-2/TRBV6-3
TGTGCCAGCAGCACAAGACAGGGGGCAGTCGGGGAGCTGTTTTTT,CASSTRQGAVGELFF,TRBJ2-2,TRBD1,.,TRBV11-2
TGCAGCGCTCGAGCGGGGGGCACAGATACGCAGTATTTT,CSARAGGTDTQYF,TRBJ2-3,TRBD2,few,TRBV29-1
TGTGCCAGCAGCCCACGGTGGCAAGAGACCCAGTACTTC,CASSPRWQETQYF,TRBJ2-5,.,.,TRBV9
TGCAGTGCTGAGGATTATGGCGGGAGTAGCTCTGGGGCCAACGTCCTGACTTTC,CSAEDYGGSSSGANVLTF,TRBJ2-6,TRBD2,few,TRBV20-1
TGTGCCAGCAGTTTAAGGTACACGAGGGATGAGCAGTTCTTC,CASSLRYTRDEQFF,TRBJ2-1,.,.,TRBV28
TGTGCCAGTTCCGATTCCTGGGGACAGGGGGCAGGGCCCCTCCACTTT,CASSDSWGQGAGPLHF,TRBJ1-6,TRBD1,.,TRBV12-3/TRBV12-4
TGTGCCAGCAGCTTGGGACTAGCGGGGGCCAAAACCGGGGAGCTGTTTTTT,CASSLGLAGAKTGELFF,TRBJ2-2,TRBD2,many,TRBV5-5
TGTGCCAGCAGCCCGTCGAGGGACAACGCGAACACCGGGGAGCTGTTTTTT,CASSPSRDNANTGELFF,TRBJ2-2,.,few,TRBV7-3
TGCAGTGGTTACGGGGCTAGCGGGAACGTCGAGCAGTACTTC,CSGYGASGNVEQYF,TRBJ2-7,TRBD2,few,TRBV20-1
TGTGCCAGCAGCCCCGGCGTTCGACCTAAGAACACTGAAGCTTTCTTT,CASSPGVRPKNTEAFF,TRBJ1-1,.,few,TRBV5-6
TGCAGTGCTAGAGATCGGGGGAACTCCTACAATGAGCAGTTCTTC,CSARDRGNSYNEQFF,TRBJ2-1,.,few,TRBV20-1
TGTGCCAGCAGCCAAGACGTAGGGGACAATCAGCCCCAGCATTTT,CASSQDVGDNQPQHF,TRBJ1-5,.,.,TRBV3-1
TGTGCCAGCAGTTACCGGGCTAGCGGGAGAGCGGTATATGAGCAGTTCTTC,CASSYRASGRAVYEQFF,TRBJ2-1,TRBD2,once,TRBV6-5
TGTGCCAGCAGTGTGAGTGGGACAGATACGCAGTATTTT,CASSVSGTDTQYF,TRBJ2-3,.,.,TRBV12-3/TRBV12-4
TGTGCCAGCAGCGTAGCCGGGAGAGCTATTACCGGGGAGCTGTTTTTT,CASSVAGRAITGELFF,TRBJ2-2,.,.,TRBV9